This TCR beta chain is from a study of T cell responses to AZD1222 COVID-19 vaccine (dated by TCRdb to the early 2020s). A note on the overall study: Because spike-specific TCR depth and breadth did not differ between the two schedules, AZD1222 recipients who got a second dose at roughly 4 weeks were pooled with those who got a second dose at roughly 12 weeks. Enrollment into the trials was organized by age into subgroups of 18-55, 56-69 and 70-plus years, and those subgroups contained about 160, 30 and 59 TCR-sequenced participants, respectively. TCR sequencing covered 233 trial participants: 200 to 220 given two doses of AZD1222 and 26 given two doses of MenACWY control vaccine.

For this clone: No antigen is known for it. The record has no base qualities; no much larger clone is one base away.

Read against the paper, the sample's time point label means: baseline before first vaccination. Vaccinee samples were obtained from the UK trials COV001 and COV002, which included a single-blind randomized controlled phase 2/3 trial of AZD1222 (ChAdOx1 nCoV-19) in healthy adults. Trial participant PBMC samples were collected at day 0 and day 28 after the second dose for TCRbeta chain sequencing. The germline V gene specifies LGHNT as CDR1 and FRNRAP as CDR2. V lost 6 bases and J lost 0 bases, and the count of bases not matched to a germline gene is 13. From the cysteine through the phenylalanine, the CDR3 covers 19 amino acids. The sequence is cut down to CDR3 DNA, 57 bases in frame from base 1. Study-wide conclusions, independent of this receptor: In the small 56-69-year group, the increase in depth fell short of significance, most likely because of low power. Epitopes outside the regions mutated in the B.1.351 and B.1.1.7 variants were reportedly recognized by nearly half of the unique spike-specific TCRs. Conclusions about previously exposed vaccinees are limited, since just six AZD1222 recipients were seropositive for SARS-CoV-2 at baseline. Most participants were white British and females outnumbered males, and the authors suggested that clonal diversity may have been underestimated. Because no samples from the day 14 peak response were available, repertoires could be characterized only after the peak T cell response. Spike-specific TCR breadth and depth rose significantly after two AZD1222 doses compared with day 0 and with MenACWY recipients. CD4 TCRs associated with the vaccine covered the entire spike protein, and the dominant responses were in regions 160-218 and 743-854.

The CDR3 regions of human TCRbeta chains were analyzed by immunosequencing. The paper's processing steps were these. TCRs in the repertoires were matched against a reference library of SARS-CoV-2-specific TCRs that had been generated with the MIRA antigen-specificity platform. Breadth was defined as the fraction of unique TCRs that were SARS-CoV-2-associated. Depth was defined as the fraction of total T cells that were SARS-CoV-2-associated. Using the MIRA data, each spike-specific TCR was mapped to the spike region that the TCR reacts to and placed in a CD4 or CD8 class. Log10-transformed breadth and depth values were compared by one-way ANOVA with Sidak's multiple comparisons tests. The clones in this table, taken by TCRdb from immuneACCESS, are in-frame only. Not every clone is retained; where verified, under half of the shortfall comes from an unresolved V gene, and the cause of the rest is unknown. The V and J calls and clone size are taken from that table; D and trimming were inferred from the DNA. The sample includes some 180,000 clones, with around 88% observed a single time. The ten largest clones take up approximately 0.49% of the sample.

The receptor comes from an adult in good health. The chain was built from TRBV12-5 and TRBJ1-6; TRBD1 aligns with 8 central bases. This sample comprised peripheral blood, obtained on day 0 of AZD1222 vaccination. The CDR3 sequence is CASGTVTGALPSYNSPLHF. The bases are TGTGCTAGTGGAACCGTGACAGGGGCGCTTCCCTCCTATAATTCACCCCTCCACTTT.